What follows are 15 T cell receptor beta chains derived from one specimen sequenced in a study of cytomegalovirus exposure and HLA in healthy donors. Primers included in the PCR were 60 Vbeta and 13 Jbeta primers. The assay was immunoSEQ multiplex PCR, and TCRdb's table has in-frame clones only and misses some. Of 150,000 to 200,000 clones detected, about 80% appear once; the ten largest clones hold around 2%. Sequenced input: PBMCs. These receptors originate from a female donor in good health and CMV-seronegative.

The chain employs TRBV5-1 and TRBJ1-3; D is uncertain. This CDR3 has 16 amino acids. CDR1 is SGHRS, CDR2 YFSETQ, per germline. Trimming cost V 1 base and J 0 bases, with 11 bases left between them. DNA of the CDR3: TGCGCCAGCAGCTTGTTGGGCAGTACCTCTGGAAACACCATATATTTT. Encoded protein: CASSLLGSTSGNTIYF.

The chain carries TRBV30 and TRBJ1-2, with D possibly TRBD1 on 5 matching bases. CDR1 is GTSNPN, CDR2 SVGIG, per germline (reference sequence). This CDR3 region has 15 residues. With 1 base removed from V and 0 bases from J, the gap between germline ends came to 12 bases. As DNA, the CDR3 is TGTGCCTGGAGTGGAGACAGCCTTACTAACTATGGCTACACCTTC. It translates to CAWSGDSLTNYGYTF.

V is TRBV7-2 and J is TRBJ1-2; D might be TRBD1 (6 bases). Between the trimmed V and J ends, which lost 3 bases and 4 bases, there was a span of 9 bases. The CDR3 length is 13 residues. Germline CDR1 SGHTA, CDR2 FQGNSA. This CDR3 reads CASSFGQIYGYTF. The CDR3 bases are TGTGCCAGCAGCTTCGGACAGATCTATGGCTACACCTTC.

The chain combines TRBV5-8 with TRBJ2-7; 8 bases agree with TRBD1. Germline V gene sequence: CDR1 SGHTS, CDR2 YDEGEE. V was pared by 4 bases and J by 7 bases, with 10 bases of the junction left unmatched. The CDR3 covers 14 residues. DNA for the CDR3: TGTGCCAGCAGCCCGACAGGGGCATCCAAGGAGCAGTACTTC. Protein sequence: CASSPTGASKEQYF.

As DNA, the CDR3 is TGTGCCAGCTCCCCGGACAGCTCCTATAATTCACCCCTCCACTTT. It translates to CASSPDSSYNSPLHF. The J gene is TRBJ1-6, the V gene TRBV18; possible D gene TRBD1, 6 bases. V lost 6 bases, J lost 0 bases, and 9 bases lay in between. The CDR3 has 15 residues. Germline lookup yields CDR1 KGHSH and CDR2 LQKENI.

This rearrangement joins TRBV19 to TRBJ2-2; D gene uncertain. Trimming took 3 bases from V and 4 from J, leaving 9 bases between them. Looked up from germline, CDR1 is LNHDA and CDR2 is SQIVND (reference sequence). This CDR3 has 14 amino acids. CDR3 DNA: TGTGCCAGTAGTATCCTGTTCGGCACCGGGGAGCTGTTTTTT. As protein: CASSILFGTGELFF.

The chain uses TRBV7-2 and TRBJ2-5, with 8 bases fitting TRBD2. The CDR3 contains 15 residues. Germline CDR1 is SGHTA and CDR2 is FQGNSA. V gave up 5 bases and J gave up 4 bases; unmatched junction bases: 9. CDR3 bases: TGTGCCAGCAGCGGACGGACTAGCCTCCGAGAGACCCAGTACTTC. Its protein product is CASSGRTSLRETQYF.

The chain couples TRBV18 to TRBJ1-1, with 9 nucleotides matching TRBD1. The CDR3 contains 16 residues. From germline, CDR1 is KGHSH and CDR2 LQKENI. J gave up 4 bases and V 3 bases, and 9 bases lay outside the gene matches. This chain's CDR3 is CASSPTGGATPTEAFF. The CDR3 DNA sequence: TGTGCCAGCTCACCTACAGGGGGCGCTACCCCCACTGAAGCTTTCTTT. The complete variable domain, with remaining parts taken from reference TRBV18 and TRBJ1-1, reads NAGVMQNPRHLVRRRGQEARLRCSPMKGHSHVYWYRQLPEEGLKFMVYLQKENIIDESGMPKERFSAEFPKEGPSILRIQQVVRGDSAAYFCASSPTGGATPTEAFFGQGTRLTVV.

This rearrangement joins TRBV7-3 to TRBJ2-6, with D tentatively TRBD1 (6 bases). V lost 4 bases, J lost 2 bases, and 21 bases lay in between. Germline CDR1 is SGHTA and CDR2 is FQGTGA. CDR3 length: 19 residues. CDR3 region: CASSSNVGGRGAGANVLTF. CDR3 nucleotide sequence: TGTGCCAGCAGCTCCAACGTTGGGGGCAGGGGTGCTGGGGCCAACGTCCTGACTTTC.

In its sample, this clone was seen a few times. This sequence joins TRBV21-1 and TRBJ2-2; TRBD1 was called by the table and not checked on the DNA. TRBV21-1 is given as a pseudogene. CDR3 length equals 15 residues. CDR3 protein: CASSKGDRDTGELFF. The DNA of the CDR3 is TGTGCCAGCAGCAAAGGGGACAGAGACACCGGGGAGCTGTTTTTT.

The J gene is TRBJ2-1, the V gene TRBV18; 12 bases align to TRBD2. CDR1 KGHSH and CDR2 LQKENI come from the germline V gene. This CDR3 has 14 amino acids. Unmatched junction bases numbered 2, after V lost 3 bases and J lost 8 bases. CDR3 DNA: TGTGCCAGCTCACCGACTAGCGGGAGTCATGAGCAGTTCTTC. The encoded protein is CASSPTSGSHEQFF.

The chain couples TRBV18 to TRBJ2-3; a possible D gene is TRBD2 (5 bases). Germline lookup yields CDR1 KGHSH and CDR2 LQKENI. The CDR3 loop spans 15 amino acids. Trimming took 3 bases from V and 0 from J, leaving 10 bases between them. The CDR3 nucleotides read TGTGCCAGCTCACCTCAAGCGGTTAGCACAGATACGCAGTATTTT. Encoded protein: CASSPQAVSTDTQYF.

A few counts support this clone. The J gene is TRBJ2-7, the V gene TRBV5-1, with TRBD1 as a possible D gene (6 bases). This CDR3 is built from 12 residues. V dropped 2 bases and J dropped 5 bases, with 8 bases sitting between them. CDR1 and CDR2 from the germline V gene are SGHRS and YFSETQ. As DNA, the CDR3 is TGCGCCAGCAGCTTCAGGGGCCACGAGCAGTACTTC. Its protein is CASSFRGHEQYF.

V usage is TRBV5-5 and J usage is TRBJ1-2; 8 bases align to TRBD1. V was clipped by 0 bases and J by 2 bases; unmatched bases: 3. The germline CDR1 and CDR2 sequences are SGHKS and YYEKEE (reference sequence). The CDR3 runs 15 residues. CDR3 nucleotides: TGTGCCAGCAGCTTGGAGAGACAGGGGAACTATGGCTACACCTTC. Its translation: CASSLERQGNYGYTF.

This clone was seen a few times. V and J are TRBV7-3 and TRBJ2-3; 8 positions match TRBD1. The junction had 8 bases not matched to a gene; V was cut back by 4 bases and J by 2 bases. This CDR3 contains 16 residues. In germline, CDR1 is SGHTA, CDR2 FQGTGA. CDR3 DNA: TGTGCCAGCAGCTCCCACAGGACAGGGAACACAGATACGCAGTATTTT. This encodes CASSSHRTGNTDTQYF.